Reported below is one T cell receptor (beta chain). Its antigen remains unidentified. The CDR3 loop spans 14 amino acids. CDR1 is DFQATT, CDR2 SNEGSKA, per germline (reference sequence). TCRdb reprocessed the 5' RACE reads and stores each CDR3 protein as one record, lacking DNA. This specimen shows some 150,000 distinct CDR3 sequences; the ten leading clones hold around 35%. The data are from a study of T cells expressing NK-cell markers. Whole-study context: One of the eight sequenced donors was seronegative, whereas the other seven were HCMV-seropositive.

Study-wide points: The same clonotypes also predominated in the CD3+CD56-NKG2C+ fraction of four donors. Clones of NKG2C+ T cells that had expanded were of unclear HCMV specificity. Dominant NKG2C+ clonotypes made up about 1.0-8% of CD8+ T cells in six donors.

The sequencing sample was made of blood T cells: a sorted CD56 or NKG2C T cell subset, CD4+ or CD8+ T cells, or bulk PBMC T cells (not recorded which). This chain connects TRBV20-1 to TRBJ1-1; with no DNA, the TCRdb D assignment of TRBD1 cannot be verified. This TCR came from a woman between 45 and 60 years old in good health. The CDR3 is CSAPSYSETGETFF.